This record concerns one T cell receptor (beta chain) sequence. Those who donated, Caucasian adults without exception, all lived in Nashville, Tennessee. From CD4+ cells came CD45RA+ naive and CD45RA-negative memory subsets. This sample stems from a study of shared clonotypes between healthy human individuals. Overall study: Three plates were used per donor for CD4 naive, three for CD4 memory, two for CD8 naive and one for CD8 memory.

With 4 bases clipped from V and 2 bases from J, the junction kept 11 bases outside the gene matches. The germline V gene has CDR1 SGHTA and CDR2 FQGNSA. The CDR3 consists of 17 residues. The data were produced by immunoSEQ multiplex PCR, yet TCRdb's version contains in-frame clones alone and is incomplete. The table has some 2 million clones, 95% seen once. The source material was naive CD4+ T cells sorted from blood. Subset described: CD45RA+ positively selected. The source of this sequence is a man aged 18 to 29 in good health. The chain couples TRBV7-2 to TRBJ1-1, with TRBD1 identical over 9 bases. DNA of the CDR3: TGTGCCAGCAGCTCTCCAGCGACAGGGGGTTTTAACACTGAAGCTTTCTTT. Protein product: CASSSPATGGFNTEAFF.